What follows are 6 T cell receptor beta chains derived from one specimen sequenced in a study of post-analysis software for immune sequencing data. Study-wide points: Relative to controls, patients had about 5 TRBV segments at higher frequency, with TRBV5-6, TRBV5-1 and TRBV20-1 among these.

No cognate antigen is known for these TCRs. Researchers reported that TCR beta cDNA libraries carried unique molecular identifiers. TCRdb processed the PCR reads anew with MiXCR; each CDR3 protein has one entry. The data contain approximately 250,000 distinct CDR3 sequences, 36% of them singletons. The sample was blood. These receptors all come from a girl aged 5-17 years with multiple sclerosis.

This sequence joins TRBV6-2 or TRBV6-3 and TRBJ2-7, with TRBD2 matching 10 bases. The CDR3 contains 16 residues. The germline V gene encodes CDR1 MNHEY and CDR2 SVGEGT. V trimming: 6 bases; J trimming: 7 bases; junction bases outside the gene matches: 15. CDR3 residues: CASRHPGTSVHNEQYF. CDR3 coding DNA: TGTGCCAGCAGACACCCCGGGACTAGCGTTCACAATGAGCAGTACTTC.

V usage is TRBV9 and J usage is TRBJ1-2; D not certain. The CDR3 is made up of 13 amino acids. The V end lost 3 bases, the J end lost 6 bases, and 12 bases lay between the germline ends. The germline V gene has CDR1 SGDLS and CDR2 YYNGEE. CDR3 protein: CASSAPLRDGYTF. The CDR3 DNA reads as TGTGCCAGCAGCGCTCCACTCCGGGATGGCTACACCTTC. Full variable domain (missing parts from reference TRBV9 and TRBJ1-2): DSGVTQTPKHLITATGQRVTLRCSPRSGDLSVYWYQQSLDQGLQFLIQYYNGEERAKGNILERFSAQQFPDLHSELNLSSLELGDSALYFCASSAPLRDGYTFGSGTRLTVV.

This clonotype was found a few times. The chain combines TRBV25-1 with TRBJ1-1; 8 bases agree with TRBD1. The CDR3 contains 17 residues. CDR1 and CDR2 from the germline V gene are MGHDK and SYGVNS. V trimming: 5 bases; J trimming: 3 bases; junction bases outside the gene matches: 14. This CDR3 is CASSSTNRQGMYTEAFF. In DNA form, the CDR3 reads TGTGCCAGCAGTTCCACCAACAGACAGGGGATGTACACTGAAGCTTTCTTT.

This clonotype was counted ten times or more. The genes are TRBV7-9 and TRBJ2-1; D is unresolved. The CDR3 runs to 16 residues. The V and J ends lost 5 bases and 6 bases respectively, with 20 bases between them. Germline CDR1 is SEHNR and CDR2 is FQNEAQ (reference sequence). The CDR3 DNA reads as TGTGCCAGCAGCCCGCTCGACATTGCACTTAGCAATGAGCAGTTCTTC. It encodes CASSPLDIALSNEQFF.

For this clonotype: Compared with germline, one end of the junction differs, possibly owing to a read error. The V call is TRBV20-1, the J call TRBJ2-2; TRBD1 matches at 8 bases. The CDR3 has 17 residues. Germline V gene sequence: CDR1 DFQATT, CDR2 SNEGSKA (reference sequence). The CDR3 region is CSARDRRPGGPTGGLFF. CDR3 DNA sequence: TGCAGTGCTAGAGATAGACGGCCAGGGGGCCCAACCGGGGGGCTGTTTTTT.

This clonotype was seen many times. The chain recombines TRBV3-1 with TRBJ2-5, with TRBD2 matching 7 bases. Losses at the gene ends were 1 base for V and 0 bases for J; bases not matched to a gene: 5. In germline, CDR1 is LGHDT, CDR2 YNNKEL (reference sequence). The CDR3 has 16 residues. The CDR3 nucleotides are TGTGCCAGCAGCCAAGTGCGGGAGCCCTACCAAGAGACCCAGTACTTC. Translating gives CASSQVREPYQETQYF.